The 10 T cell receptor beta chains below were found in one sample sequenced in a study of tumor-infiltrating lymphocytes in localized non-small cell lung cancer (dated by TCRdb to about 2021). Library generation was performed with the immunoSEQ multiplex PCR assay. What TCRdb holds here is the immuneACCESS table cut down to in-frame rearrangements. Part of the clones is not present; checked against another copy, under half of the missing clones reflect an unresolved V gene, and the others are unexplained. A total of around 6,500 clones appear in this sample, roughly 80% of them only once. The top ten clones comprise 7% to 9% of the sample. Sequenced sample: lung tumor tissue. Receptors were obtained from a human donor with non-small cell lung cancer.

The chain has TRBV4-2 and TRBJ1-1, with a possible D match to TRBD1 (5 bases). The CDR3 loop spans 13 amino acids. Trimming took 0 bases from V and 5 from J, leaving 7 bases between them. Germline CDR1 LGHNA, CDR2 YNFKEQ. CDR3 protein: CASSQDRDTEAFF. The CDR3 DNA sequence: TGTGCCAGCAGCCAAGACAGGGATACTGAAGCTTTCTTT.

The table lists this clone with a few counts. The CDR3 sequence is CASSFRGGNTEAFF. CDR3 nucleotides: TGCGCCAGCAGCTTCCGAGGGGGAAACACTGAAGCTTTCTTT. The genes are TRBV5-1 and TRBJ1-1, with D possibly matching TRBD1 (6 bases). CDR3 length: 14 residues. The germline V gene has CDR1 SGHRS and CDR2 YFSETQ. V shed 2 bases and J shed 2 bases, with 10 bases lying between them.

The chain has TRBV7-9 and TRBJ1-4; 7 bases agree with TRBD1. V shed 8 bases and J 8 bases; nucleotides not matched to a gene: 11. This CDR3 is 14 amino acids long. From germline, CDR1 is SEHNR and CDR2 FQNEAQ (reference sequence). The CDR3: CASGRGQGREKLFF. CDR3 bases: TGTGCCAGCGGGAGGGGGCAAGGAAGAGAAAAACTGTTTTTT.

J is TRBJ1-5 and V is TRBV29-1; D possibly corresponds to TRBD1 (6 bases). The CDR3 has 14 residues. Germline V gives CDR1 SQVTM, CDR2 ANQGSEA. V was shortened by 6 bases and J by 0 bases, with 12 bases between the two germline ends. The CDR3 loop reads CSVGGRDSNQPQHF. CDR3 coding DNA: TGCAGCGTAGGGGGACGGGATAGCAATCAGCCCCAGCATTTT.

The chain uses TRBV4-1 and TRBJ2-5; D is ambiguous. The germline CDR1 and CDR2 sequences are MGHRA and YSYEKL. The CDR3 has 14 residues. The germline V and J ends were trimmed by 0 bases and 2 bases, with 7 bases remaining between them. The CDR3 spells CASSQDPDQETQYF. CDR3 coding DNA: TGCGCCAGCAGCCAAGATCCAGATCAAGAGACCCAGTACTTC.

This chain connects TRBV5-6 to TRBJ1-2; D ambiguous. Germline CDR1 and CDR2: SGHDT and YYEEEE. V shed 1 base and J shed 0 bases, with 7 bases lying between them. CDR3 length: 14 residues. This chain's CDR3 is CASSLIGPNYGYTF. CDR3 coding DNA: TGTGCCAGCAGCTTGATAGGTCCTAACTATGGCTACACCTTC.

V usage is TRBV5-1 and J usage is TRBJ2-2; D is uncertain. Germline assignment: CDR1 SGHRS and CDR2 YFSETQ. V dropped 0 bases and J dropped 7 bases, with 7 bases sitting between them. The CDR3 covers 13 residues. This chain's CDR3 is CASSLVLGGELFF. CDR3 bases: TGCGCCAGCAGCTTGGTTCTGGGCGGGGAGCTGTTTTTT.

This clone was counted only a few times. CDR3 sequence: CASSEEAGRQPQHF. CDR3 nucleotides: TGTGCCAGCAGTGAAGAGGCAGGGAGACAGCCCCAGCATTTT. The J gene is TRBJ1-5, the V gene TRBV2; TRBD1 is a possible D gene (5 bases). The CDR3 extends over 14 amino acids. Trimming cost V 1 base and J 7 bases, with 11 bases left between them. In germline, CDR1 is SNHLY, CDR2 FYNNEI.

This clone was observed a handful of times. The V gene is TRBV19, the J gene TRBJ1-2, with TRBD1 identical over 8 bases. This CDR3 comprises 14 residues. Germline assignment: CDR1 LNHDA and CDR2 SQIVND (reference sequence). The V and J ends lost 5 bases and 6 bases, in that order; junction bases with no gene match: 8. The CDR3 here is CASSSDRGRNGYTF. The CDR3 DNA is TGTGCCAGTAGTTCCGACAGGGGAAGGAATGGCTACACCTTC.

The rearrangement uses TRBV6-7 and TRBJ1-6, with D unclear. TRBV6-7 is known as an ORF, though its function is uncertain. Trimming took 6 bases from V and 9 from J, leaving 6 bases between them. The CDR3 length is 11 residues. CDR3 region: CASRGISPLHF. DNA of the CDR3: TGTGCCAGCAGGGGGATTTCACCCCTCCACTTT.